This TCR beta chain came from a study of blood T cell repertoires in COVID-19. At the level of the study: The origin of the acute and convalescent COVID-19 samples was the United States, Italy and Spain. Sources were T cells, B-cell-depleted T cells, or PBMCs; the material itself was cDNA or gDNA.

Per the original methods: Counts of nucleated cells, estimated from reference gene primer amplification, were obtained. Assay: immunoSEQ multiplex PCR; the TCRdb copy retains only in-frame clones and omits some. That table is the source of V, J and clone size, and D and trimming were worked out from the DNA. The top ten clones hold more than 25% of a sample with 120,000 or so clones, 75% to 90% of them seen once. Trimming shortened V by 2 bases and J by 8 bases, and 13 bases separated the two germline ends. Germline V gene lookup returns CDR1 SQVTM and CDR2 ANQGSEA. This CDR3 is built from 13 residues.

Sample: peripheral blood. The clonotype comes from an older woman with acute or convalescent COVID-19. The gene calls are TRBV29-1 and TRBJ2-1, with D possibly matching TRBD2 (7 bases). The CDR3 nucleotides read TGCAGCGTTGAAAAAGGGGGGGCGGATGAGCAGTTCTTC. Its protein product is CSVEKGGADEQFF.